The clone carrying this T cell receptor beta chain was recorded many times. Its ends do not fully match the called genes, so a read error is possible. This record comes from a study of T cells after posttransplantation cyclophosphamide. Assay used: immunoSEQ multiplex PCR; TCRdb lists only in-frame clones, some missing. Listed for the sample are roughly 3,000 clones, none seen a single time. This CDR3 spans 16 amino acids. CDR1 is SGHAT and CDR2 is FQNNGV in the germline V gene. Busulfan-fludarabine conditioning, marrow transplant, and cyclophosphamide on days +3 and +4 were administered. This specimen consisted of PBMCs, obtained after allogeneic stem cell transplant with posttransplant cyclophosphamide. V and J are TRBV11-2 and TRBJ2-1; 9 bases are a match to TRBD2. This receptor was obtained from a female patient in her fifties or sixties who received an allogeneic stem cell transplant from a related donor, was CMV-positive, and had no GVHD. Some T cells may have originated in the graft donor. The CDR3 nucleotides read TGTGCCAGCAGCGCCCGACTAGCGGTCAGCTACAATCAGCAGTTCTTC. Translation: CASSARLAVSYNQQFF.